The clone carrying this T cell receptor beta chain was counted once. Its cognate antigen is unknown. This CDR3 is also generated by other DNA sequences in the sample. The CDR3 is 14 amino acids. Germline V gene sequence: CDR1 MNHEY, CDR2 SVGAGI. With 6 bases clipped from V and 5 bases from J, the junction kept 4 bases outside the gene matches. This entry belongs to a study of shared clonotypes between healthy human individuals. Study-level results: Clonotypes that were shared across a handful of donors made up approximately 5% of naive CD4 clonotypes.

Repertoires were generated with immunoSEQ multiplex PCR, while TCRdb's copy carries only in-frame clones and drops some. The top ten hold 0.13% to 0.15% of the sample, which has approximately 2.5 million clones, approximately 90% seen once. Source material: naive CD4+ T cells sorted from blood. The sample's subset: CD45RA+ positively selected. This receptor was obtained from a man aged 18-30 years in good health. V and J are TRBV6-5 and TRBJ2-2; TRBD2 matches 9 bases. The CDR3 spells CASRREGRTGELFF. In DNA form, the CDR3 reads TGTGCCAGCAGGCGGGAGGGCCGTACCGGGGAGCTGTTTTTT.